This TCR beta chain was sequenced for a study of T cells after yellow fever vaccination. TCRdb redid the calling of the 5' RACE reads with MiXCR, one entry per CDR3 protein. The sample lists roughly 520,000 distinct CDR3 sequences, about a fifth occurring once. Germline V CDR1 and CDR2: SGHAT, FQNNGV. The ends lost 2 bases at V and 4 bases at J; junction bases unmatched: 5. This CDR3 is 15 amino acids long. The starting material was PBMCs, obtained approximately 22 days after the first yellow fever vaccination. This chain connects TRBV11-2 to TRBJ2-3; TRBD2 matches 8 bases. The source is a man between 18 and 29 years old who received the YFV17D yellow fever vaccine. The chain's CDR3 is CASSLRRGGADTQYF. For the CDR3, the DNA is TGTGCCAGCAGCTTACGCCGGGGGGGCGCAGATACGCAGTATTTT.